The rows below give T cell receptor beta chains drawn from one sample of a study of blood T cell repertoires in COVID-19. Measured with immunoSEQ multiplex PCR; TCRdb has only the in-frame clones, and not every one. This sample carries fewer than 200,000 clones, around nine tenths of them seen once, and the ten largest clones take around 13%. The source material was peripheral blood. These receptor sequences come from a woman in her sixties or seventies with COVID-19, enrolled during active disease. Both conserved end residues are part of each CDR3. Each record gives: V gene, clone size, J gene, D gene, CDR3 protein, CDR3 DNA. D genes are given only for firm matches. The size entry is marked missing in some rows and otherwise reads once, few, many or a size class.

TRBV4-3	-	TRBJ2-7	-	CASSQDPVAHEQYF	TGCGCCAGCAGCCAAGATCCAGTTGCCCACGAGCAGTACTTC
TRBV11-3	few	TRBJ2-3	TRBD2	CASSLSASGIGDTQYF	TGTGCCAGCAGCTTGTCTGCTAGCGGGATTGGAGATACGCAGTATTTT
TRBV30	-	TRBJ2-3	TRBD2	CASGGLANLHTQYF	TGTGCCTCCGGAGGACTAGCGAACCTGCATACGCAGTATTTT
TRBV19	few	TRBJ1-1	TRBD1	CASSANPGQGYNTEAFF	TGTGCCAGTAGTGCCAACCCCGGACAGGGGTACAACACTGAAGCTTTCTTT
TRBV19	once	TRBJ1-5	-	CARTQKNQPQHF	TGTGCCAGAACACAGAAGAATCAGCCCCAGCATTTT
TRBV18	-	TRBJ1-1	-	CASSPPQPKIEAFF	TGTGCCAGCTCACCACCACAGCCTAAAATTGAAGCTTTCTTT
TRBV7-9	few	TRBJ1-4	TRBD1	CASSLPGQANEKLFF	TGTGCCAGCAGCTTGCCGGGACAGGCTAATGAAAAACTGTTTTTT
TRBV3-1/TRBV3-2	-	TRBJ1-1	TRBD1	CASSPQGTGTVAEAFF	TGTGCCAGCAGCCCTCAGGGGACAGGGACGGTGGCTGAAGCTTTCTTT
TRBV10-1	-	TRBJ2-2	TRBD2	CASSPGLAGGNTGELFF	TGCGCCAGCAGTCCGGGACTAGCGGGAGGTAACACCGGGGAGCTGTTTTTT
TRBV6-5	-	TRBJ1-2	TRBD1	CASSHGDRGRDGYTF	TGTGCCAGCTCCCACGGGGACAGGGGAAGGGATGGCTACACCTTC
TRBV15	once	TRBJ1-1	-	CATSIGSTGTEAFF	TGTGCCACCAGCATCGGTTCTACGGGGACTGAAGCTTTCTTT